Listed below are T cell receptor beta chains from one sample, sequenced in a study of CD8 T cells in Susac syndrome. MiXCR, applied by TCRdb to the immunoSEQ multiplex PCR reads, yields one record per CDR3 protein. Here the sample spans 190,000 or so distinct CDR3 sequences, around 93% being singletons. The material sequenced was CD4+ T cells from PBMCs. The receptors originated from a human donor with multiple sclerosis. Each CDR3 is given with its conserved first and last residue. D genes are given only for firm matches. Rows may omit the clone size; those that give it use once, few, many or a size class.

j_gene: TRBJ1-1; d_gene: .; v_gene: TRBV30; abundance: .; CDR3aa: CAWRFGGTEAFF; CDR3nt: TGTGCCTGGAGGTTCGGGGGCACTGAAGCTTTCTTT
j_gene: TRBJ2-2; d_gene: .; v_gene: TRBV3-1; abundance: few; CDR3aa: CASSQLTGELFF; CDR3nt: TGTGCCAGCAGCCAGCTTACCGGGGAGCTGTTTTTT
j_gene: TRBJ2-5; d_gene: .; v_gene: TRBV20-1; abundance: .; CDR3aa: CSASGTSRQETQYF; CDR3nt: TGCAGTGCTAGCGGGACTTCACGGCAAGAGACCCAGTACTTC
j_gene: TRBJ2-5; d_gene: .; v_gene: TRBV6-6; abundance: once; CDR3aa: CASRKGRRLETQYF; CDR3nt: TGTGCCAGCAGGAAGGGACGCCGGTTGGAGACCCAGTACTTC
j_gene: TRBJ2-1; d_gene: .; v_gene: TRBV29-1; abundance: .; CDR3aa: CSVEDLLKDGGEQFF; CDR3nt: TGCAGCGTTGAAGATCTATTAAAGGACGGCGGTGAGCAGTTCTTC
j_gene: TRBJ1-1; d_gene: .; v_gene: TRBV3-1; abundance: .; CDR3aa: CASSQKGYNTEAFF; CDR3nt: TGTGCCAGCAGCCAAAAAGGGTACAACACTGAAGCTTTCTTT
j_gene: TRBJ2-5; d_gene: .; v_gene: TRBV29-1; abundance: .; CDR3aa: CSVPGPSRETQYF; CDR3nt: TGCAGCGTACCGGGACCCTCACGGGAGACCCAGTACTTC
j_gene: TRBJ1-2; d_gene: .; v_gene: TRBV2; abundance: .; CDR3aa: CASSEEGGYTF; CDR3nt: TGTGCCAGCAGTGAAGAAGGTGGCTACACCTTC
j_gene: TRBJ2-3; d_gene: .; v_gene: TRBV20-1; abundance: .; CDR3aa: CSAPARRADTQYF; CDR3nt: TGCAGTGCGCCAGCCCGCCGGGCAGATACGCAGTATTTT
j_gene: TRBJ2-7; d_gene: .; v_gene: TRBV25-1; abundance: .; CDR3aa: CASTFSYEQYF; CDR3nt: TGTGCCAGCACCTTTTCCTACGAGCAGTACTTC
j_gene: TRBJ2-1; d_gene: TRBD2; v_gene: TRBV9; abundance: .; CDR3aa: CASSVLSGGSYNEQFF; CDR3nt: TGTGCCAGCAGCGTTCTTAGCGGGGGCTCCTACAATGAGCAGTTCTTC
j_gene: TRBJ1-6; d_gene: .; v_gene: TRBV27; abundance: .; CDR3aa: CASSRQGLSPLHF; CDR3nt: TGTGCCAGCAGTAGGCAGGGCCTCTCACCCCTCCACTTT
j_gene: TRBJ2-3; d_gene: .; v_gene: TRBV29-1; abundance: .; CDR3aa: CSVGRRITDTQYF; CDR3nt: TGCAGCGTTGGTCGCAGAATCACAGATACGCAGTATTTT
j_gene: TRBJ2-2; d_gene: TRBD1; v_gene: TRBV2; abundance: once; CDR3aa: CARRGQGSSGELFF; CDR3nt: TGTGCCAGACGCGGACAGGGTAGTTCCGGGGAGCTGTTTTTT
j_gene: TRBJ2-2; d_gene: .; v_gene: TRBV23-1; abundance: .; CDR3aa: CASSQSSPHSNTGELFF; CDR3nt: TGCGCCAGCAGTCAATCGTCACCCCACTCGAACACCGGGGAGCTGTTTTTT